This TCR beta chain was captured by sequencing in a study of identical twins. The study, taken as a whole, reports: Excess sharing between twins was weaker in beta out-of-frame sequences. Insertions were reduced in abundant cord blood beta clonotypes but not in memory repertoires.

Unique molecular identifiers were present on the cDNA, which also gained a universal primer site by template switching. TCRdb independently ran MiXCR on the 5' RACE reads; one entry per CDR3 protein. This table has 700,000 or so distinct CDR3 sequences, around 8.3% appearing once. This clonotype appeared a few times. Antigen: not known. This same sample was also taken into another study, of yellow fever vaccine responses in identical twins. That paper adds: On the reported evidence, twins' vaccine T cell responses seemed partly convergent and partly personalized.

The sequencing sample was made of PBMCs. The source of this sequence is a woman aged 18-29 years in good health.

The DNA of the CDR3 is TGTGCCAGCAGCACCACAGGGGGAGGCACCGGGGAGCTGTTTTTT. Its protein is CASSTTGGGTGELFF. The rearrangement joins TRBV5-4 to TRBJ2-2, with 8 bases matching TRBD1. This CDR3 region has 15 residues. Germline-derived CDR1 and CDR2 are SGHNT and YYREEE (reference sequence). The V and J ends lost 4 bases and 4 bases, in that order; junction bases with no gene match: 6.